The 24 T cell receptor beta chains reported below all come from one sample, sequenced in a study of T cells expressing NK-cell markers. TCRdb reprocessed the 5' RACE reads; each CDR3 protein has one entry and no DNA is given. This sample's table has 150,000 or so distinct CDR3 sequences. Sequenced material: blood T cells: a sorted CD56 or NKG2C T cell subset, CD4+ or CD8+ T cells, or bulk PBMC T cells (not recorded which). These receptors were taken from a woman aged 45-60 years in good health.

J is TRBJ2-3 and V is TRBV7-9. The CDR3 is 15 residues long. The germline gives CDR1 SEHNR, CDR2 FQNEAQ (reference sequence). The CDR3 spells CASSSGRLSTDTQYF.

The gene calls are TRBV6-1 and TRBJ2-7; TCRdb names TRBD2, which stays unverified in the absence of DNA. CDR3 size: 17 residues. CDR1 and CDR2 from the germline V gene are MNHNS and SASEGT. The CDR3 loop reads CASSPLGGSGSIDEQYF.

The V gene is TRBV7-9, the J gene TRBJ2-3; lacking DNA, the TRBD1 call made by TCRdb goes unchecked. This CDR3 comprises 18 residues. Germline V gene data show CDR1 as SEHNR and CDR2 as FQNEAQ (reference sequence). CDR3 loop: CASSTADGTQSSTDTQYF. Full variable domain (rest looked up from reference TRBV7-9 and TRBJ2-3): DTGVSQNPRHKITKRGQNVTFRCDPISEHNRLYWYRQTLGQGPEFLTYFQNEAQLEKSRLLSDRFSAERPKGSFSTLEIQRTEQGDSAMYLCASSTADGTQSSTDTQYFGPGTRLTVL.

The chain has TRBV29-1 and TRBJ1-2. Germline loops: CDR1 SQVTM, CDR2 ANQGSEA. The CDR3 loop spans 13 amino acids. CDR3 protein: CSVPSRVGGGYTF.

This chain joins TRBV11-3 and TRBJ2-1; TCRdb designates TRBD2, a call that cannot be tested without DNA. The germline V gene has CDR1 SGHNT and CDR2 YENEEA. The CDR3 loop spans 17 amino acids. CDR3 sequence: CASSDLAGGLLYNEQFF.

The chain combines TRBV7-9 with TRBJ2-7. Germline V CDR1 and CDR2: SEHNR, FQNEAQ (reference sequence). This CDR3 region has 15 residues. The CDR3 region is CASSLAIGSSYEQYF.

V is TRBV27 and J is TRBJ2-2; lacking DNA, the TRBD1 call made by TCRdb goes unchecked. The CDR3 runs 15 residues. CDR1 MNHEY and CDR2 SMNVEV come from the germline V gene (reference sequence). The CDR3 sequence: CASSLLRGNAGELFF.

The genes are TRBV10-2 and TRBJ2-7. Germline V lookup: CDR1 WSHSY, CDR2 SAAADI. This CDR3 contains 12 residues. CDR3 amino acids: CANSDSDYEQYF.

This chain uses TRBV27 with TRBJ1-2. The CDR3 has 13 residues. Germline assignment: CDR1 MNHEY and CDR2 SMNVEV (reference sequence). This chain's CDR3 is CASSPAGFYGYTF.

This rearrangement joins TRBV4-1 to TRBJ2-2; TCRdb returns TRBD2, unconfirmable since there is no DNA. The CDR3 loop spans 17 amino acids. CDR1 MGHRA and CDR2 YSYEKL come from the germline V gene. The CDR3 sequence: CASSQGADAGNTGELFF.

The chain has TRBV4-1 and TRBJ1-1; TCRdb names TRBD1, which stays unverified in the absence of DNA. There are 15 residues in the CDR3. Germline CDR1 reads MGHRA; CDR2 reads YSYEKL. The CDR3 protein is CASSQGRGMSNEAFF.

The chain joins TRBV4-1 to TRBJ2-4. The germline V gene has CDR1 MGHRA and CDR2 YSYEKL. The CDR3 covers 14 residues. CDR3 in amino acids: CASSQEFGQSIQYF.

The V call is TRBV3-1, the J call TRBJ2-1; without DNA, the TCRdb call of TRBD1 cannot be checked. This CDR3 region has 15 residues. The germline gives CDR1 LGHDT, CDR2 YNNKEL (reference sequence). This chain's CDR3 is CASSHQGFRYNEQFF.

The V call is TRBV6-2 or TRBV6-3, the J call TRBJ2-1; the D call from TCRdb, TRBD1, cannot be confirmed without DNA. The germline gives CDR1 MNHEY, CDR2 SVGEGT. The CDR3 extends over 13 amino acids. The CDR3 protein is CASSLLGDSLQFF.

The rearrangement uses TRBV5-1 and TRBJ2-3; TCRdb's D call of TRBD1 is untestable without DNA. CDR1 and CDR2 (germline): SGHRS, YFSETQ. CDR3 size: 15 residues. The CDR3 sequence: CASSLGTDSTDTQYF. Full variable domain (rest looked up from reference TRBV5-1 and TRBJ2-3): KAGVTQTPRYLIKTRGQQVTLSCSPISGHRSVSWYQQTPGQGLQFLFEYFSETQRNKGNFPGRFSGRQFSNSRSEMNVSTLELGDSALYLCASSLGTDSTDTQYFGPGTRLTVL.

The chain is built from TRBV13 and TRBJ2-7. The CDR3 loop spans 16 amino acids. Germline V gene sequence: CDR1 PRHDT, CDR2 FYEKMQ (reference sequence). The CDR3 loop is CASSLGVRGVPYEQYF.

The chain joins TRBV30 to TRBJ2-1; TCRdb proposes TRBD1, but this gene call is untestable without DNA. CDR1 is GTSNPN, CDR2 SVGIG, per germline (reference sequence). The CDR3 loop spans 13 amino acids. CDR3 loop: CAWSVAGFNEQFF.

The chain combines TRBV7-6 with TRBJ2-1; no DNA is available, so the TRBD2 call from TCRdb remains unchecked. This CDR3 contains 16 residues. Germline CDR1 SGHVS, CDR2 FNYEAQ. CDR3 sequence reads: CASSLARTGERNEQFF.

This rearrangement joins TRBV6-6 to TRBJ1-1. The CDR3 is 11 amino acids. Germline CDR1 MNHNY, CDR2 SVGAGI (reference sequence). CDR3 sequence: CASSLTDEAFF.

V is TRBV20-1 and J is TRBJ2-1; TCRdb's D gene call, TRBD1, goes unchecked for lack of DNA. Germline CDR1 is DFQATT and CDR2 is SNEGSKA (reference sequence). The CDR3 is 15 residues long. Here the CDR3 reads CSARDTGQGAVEQFF.

CDR3 residues: CASSPDRGNQPQHF. The rearrangement links TRBV12-3 or TRBV12-4 to TRBJ1-5; TCRdb's D call, TRBD1, is unchecked because there is no DNA. The CDR3 contains 14 residues.

This chain connects TRBV7-6 to TRBJ2-5. CDR3 length: 13 residues. The germline V gene has CDR1 SGHVS and CDR2 FNYEAQ. Here the CDR3 reads CASSPSAQETQYF.

The V gene is TRBV5-1, the J gene TRBJ2-2; without DNA, the TCRdb call of TRBD2 cannot be checked. The germline CDR1 and CDR2 sequences are SGHRS and YFSETQ. This CDR3 comprises 17 residues. The CDR3: CASSSWASGSVPGELFF.

V gene TRBV5-1 combines with J gene TRBJ2-3; TCRdb indicates TRBD2, and absent DNA this call remains unverified. Germline V gene lookup returns CDR1 SGHRS and CDR2 YFSETQ. The CDR3 totals 17 residues. The CDR3 reads CASSLVPPGDGWDTQYF.